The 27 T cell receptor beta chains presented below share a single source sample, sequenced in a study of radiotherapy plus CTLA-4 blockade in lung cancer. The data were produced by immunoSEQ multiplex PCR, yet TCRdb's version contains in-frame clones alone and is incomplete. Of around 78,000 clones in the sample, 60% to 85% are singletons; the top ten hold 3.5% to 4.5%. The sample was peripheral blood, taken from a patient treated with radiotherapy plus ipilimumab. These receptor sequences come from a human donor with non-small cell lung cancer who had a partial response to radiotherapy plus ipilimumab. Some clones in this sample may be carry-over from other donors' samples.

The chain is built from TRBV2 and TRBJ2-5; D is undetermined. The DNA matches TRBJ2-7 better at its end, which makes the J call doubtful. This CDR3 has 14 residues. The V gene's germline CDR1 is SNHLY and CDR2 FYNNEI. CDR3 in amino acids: CASSREPSSYEQYF. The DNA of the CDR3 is TGTGCCAGCAGTCGAGAACCCTCGTCCTACGAGCAGTACTTC.

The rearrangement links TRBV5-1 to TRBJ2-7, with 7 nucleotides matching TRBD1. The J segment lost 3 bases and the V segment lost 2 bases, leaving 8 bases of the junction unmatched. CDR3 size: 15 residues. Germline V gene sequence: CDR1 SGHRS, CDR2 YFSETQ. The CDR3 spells CASSLSGTANYEQYF. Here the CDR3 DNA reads TGCGCCAGCAGCTTATCCGGGACAGCGAACTACGAGCAGTACTTC.

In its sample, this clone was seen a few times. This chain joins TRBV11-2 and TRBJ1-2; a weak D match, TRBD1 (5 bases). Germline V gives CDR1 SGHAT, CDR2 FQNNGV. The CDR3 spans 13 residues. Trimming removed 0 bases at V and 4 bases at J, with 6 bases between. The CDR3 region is CASSLEGAYGYTF. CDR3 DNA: TGTGCCAGCAGCTTAGAAGGGGCCTATGGCTACACCTTC.

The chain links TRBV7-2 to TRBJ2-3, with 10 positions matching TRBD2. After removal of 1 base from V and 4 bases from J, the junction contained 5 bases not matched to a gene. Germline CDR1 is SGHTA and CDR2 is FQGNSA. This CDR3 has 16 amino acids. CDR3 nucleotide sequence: TGTGCCAGCAGCTTAGGCCTAGCGGGAGCGTCAGATACGCAGTATTTT. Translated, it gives CASSLGLAGASDTQYF.

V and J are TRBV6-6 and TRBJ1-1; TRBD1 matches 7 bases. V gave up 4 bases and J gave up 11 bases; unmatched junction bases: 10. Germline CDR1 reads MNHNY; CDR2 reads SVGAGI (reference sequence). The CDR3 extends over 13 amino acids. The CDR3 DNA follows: TGTGCCAGCAGTTCCGACAGGGAATCAATGGCTTTCTTT. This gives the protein CASSSDRESMAFF.

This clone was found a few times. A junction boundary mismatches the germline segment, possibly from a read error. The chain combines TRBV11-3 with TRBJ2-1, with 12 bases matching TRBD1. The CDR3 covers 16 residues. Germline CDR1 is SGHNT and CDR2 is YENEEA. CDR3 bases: TGTGCCAGCAGCGTAGAAGGGACAGGGGGCCGCAATGAGCAGTTCTTC. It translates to CASSVEGTGGRNEQFF.

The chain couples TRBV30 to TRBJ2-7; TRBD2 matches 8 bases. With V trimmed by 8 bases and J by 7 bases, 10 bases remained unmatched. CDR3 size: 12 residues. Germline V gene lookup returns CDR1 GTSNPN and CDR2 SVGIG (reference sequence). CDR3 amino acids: CAARAGGGEQYF. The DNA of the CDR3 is TGTGCCGCCCGGGCGGGGGGCGGAGAGCAGTACTTC.

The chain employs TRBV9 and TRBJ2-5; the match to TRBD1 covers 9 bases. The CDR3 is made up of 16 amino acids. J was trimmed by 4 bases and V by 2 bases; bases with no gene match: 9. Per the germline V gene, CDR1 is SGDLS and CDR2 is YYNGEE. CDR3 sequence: CASSVGTGNFRETQYF. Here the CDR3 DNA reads TGTGCCAGCAGCGTCGGGACAGGGAATTTCCGAGAGACCCAGTACTTC.

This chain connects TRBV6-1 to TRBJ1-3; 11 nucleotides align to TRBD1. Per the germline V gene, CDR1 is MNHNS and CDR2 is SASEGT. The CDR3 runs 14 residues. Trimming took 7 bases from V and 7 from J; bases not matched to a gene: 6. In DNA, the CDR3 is TGTGCCAGCACAACCGGGACAGGGGGTAACACCATATATTTT. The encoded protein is CASTTGTGGNTIYF.

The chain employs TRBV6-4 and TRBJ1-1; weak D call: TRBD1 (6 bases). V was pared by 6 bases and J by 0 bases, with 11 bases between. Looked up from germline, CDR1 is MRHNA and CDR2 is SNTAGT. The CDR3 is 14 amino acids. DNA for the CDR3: TGTGCCAGCAGAATGGACAGTATGAACACTGAAGCTTTCTTT. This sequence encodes CASRMDSMNTEAFF.

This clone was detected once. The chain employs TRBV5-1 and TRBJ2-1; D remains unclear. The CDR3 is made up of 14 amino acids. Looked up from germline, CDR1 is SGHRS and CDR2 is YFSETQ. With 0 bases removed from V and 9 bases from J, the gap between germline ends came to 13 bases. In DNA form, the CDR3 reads TGCGCCAGCAGCTTGGGTCGTTACAATACTGAGCAGTTCTTC. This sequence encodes CASSLGRYNTEQFF.

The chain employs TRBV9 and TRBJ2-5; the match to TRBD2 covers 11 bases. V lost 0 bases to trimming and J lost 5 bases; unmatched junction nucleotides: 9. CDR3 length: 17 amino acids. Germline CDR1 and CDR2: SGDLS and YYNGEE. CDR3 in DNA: TGTGCCAGCAGCGTAGGTCGAACTAGCGGGGGCGTTGAGACCCAGTACTTC. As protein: CASSVGRTSGGVETQYF.

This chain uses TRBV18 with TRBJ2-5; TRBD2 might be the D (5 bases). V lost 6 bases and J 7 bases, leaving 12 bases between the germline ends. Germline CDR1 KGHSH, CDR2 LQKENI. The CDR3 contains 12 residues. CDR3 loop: CASSDGVGTQYF. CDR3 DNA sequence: TGTGCCAGCTCGGACGGGGTGGGGACCCAGTACTTC. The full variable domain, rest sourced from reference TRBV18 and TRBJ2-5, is NAGVMQNPRHLVRRRGQEARLRCSPMKGHSHVYWYRQLPEEGLKFMVYLQKENIIDESGMPKERFSAEFPKEGPSILRIQQVVRGDSAAYFCASSDGVGTQYFGPGTRLLVL.

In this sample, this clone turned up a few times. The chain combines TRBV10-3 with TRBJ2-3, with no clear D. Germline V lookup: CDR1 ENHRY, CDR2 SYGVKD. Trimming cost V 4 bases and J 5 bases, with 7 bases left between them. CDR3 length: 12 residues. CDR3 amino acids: CAISGRGDTQYF. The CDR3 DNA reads TGTGCCATCAGTGGACGAGGAGATACGCAGTATTTT.

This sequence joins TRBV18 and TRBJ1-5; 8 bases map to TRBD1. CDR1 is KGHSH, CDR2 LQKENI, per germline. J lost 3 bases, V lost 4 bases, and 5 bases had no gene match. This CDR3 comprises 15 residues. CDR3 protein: CASSQTTGDNQPQHF. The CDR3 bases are TGTGCCAGCTCACAGACGACAGGGGACAATCAGCCCCAGCATTTT. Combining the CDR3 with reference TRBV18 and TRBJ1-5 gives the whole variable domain NAGVMQNPRHLVRRRGQEARLRCSPMKGHSHVYWYRQLPEEGLKFMVYLQKENIIDESGMPKERFSAEFPKEGPSILRIQQVVRGDSAAYFCASSQTTGDNQPQHFGDGTRLSIL.

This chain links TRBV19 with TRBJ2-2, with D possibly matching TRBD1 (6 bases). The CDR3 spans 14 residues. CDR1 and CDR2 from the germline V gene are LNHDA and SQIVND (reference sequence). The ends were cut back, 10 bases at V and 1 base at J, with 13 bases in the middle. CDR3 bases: TGTGCCACCCAAGACAGGATGAACACCGGGGAGCTGTTTTTT. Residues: CATQDRMNTGELFF. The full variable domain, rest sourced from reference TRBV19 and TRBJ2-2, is DGGITQSPKYLFRKEGQNVTLSCEQNLNHDAMYWYRQDPGQGLRLIYYSQIVNDFQKGDIAEGYSVSREKKESFPLTVTSAQKNPTAFYLCATQDRMNTGELFFGEGSRLTVL.

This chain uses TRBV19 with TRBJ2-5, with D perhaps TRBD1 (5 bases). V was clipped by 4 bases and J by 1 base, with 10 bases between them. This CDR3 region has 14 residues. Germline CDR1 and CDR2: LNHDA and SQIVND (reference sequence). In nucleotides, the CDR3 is TGTGCCAGTAGTAACAGGATTCTCCAAGAGACCCAGTACTTC. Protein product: CASSNRILQETQYF. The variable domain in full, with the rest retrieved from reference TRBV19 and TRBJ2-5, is DGGITQSPKYLFRKEGQNVTLSCEQNLNHDAMYWYRQDPGQGLRLIYYSQIVNDFQKGDIAEGYSVSREKKESFPLTVTSAQKNPTAFYLCASSNRILQETQYFGPGTRLLVL.

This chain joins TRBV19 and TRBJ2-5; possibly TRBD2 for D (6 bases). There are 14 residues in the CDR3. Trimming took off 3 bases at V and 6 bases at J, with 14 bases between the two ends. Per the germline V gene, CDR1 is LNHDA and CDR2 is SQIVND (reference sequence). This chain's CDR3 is CASSIRDSHKTQYF. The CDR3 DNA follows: TGTGCCAGTAGTATCCGGGACTCCCATAAGACCCAGTACTTC.

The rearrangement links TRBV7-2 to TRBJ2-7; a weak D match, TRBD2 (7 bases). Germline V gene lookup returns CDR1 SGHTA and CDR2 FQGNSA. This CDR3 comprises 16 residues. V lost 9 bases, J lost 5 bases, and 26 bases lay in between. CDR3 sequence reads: CASNSQVGGASDEQYF. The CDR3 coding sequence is TGTGCCAGTAACTCTCAGGTGGGGGGGGCCAGCGACGAGCAGTACTTC.

The CDR3 is CASSRDRGDTQYF. Written as DNA, the CDR3 is TGTGCCAGCAGCCGGGACAGGGGAGATACGCAGTATTTT. This chain joins TRBV7-2 and TRBJ2-3, with 10 bases aligning to TRBD1. J was trimmed by 5 bases and V by 5 bases; bases with no gene match: 1. The CDR3 is 13 residues long. Looked up from germline, CDR1 is SGHTA and CDR2 is FQGNSA.

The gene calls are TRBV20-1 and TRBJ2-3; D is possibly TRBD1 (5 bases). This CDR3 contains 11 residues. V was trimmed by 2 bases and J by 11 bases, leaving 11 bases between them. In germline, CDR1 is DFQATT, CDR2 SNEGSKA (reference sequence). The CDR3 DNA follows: TGCAGTGCTAGACTACAGGACCAGCAGTATTTT. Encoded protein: CSARLQDQQYF.

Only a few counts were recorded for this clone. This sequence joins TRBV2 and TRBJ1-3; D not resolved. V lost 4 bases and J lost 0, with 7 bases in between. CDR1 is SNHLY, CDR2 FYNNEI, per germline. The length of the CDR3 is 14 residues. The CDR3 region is CASSAQISGNTIYF. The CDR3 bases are TGTGCCAGCAGTGCACAGATCTCTGGAAACACCATATATTTT.

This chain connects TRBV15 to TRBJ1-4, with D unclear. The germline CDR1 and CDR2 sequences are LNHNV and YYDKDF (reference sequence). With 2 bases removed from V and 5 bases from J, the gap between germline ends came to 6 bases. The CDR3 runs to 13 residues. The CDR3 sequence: CATSRNINEKLFF. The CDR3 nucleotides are TGTGCCACCAGCAGAAATATCAATGAAAAACTGTTTTTT.

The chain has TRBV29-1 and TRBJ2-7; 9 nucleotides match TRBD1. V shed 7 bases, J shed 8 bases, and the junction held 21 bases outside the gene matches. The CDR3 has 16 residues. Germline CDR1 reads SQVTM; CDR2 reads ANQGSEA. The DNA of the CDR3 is TGCAGCGCCAGCGACCGCGGACAGGGGATATTGAGAAAGCAGTACTTC. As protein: CSASDRGQGILRKQYF.

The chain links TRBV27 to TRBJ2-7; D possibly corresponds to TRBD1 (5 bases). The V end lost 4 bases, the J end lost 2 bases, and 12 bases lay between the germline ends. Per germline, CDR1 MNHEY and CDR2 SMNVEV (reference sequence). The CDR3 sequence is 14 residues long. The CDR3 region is CASSSHDSPYEQYF. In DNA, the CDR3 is TGTGCCAGCAGTTCACACGACAGTCCCTACGAGCAGTACTTC.

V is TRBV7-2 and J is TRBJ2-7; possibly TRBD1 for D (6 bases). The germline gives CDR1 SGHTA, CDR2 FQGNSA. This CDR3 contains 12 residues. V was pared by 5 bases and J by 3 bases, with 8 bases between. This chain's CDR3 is CASSEQGYEQYF. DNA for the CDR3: TGTGCCAGCAGCGAACAGGGCTACGAGCAGTACTTC.

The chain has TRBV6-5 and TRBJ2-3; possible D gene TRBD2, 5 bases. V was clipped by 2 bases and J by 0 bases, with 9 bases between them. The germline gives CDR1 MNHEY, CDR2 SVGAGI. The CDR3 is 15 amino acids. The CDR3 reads CASSYVRTSTDTQYF. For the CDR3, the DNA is TGTGCCAGCAGTTACGTTCGGACTAGCACAGATACGCAGTATTTT.